This TCR beta chain was recovered during a study of blood T cells in healthy people across ages. Through a sample-barcoded 5' primer and a J-beta primer mix, a second PCR was run for about 6 to 11 cycles. No fewer than 3 million CDR3-containing paired-end reads came from each sample. TCRdb re-analysed the 5' RACE reads in MiXCR, keeping a single row per CDR3 protein. The sample records 1.5 million to 2 million distinct CDR3 sequences, around 48% being singletons. This clonotype was observed a few times. The antigen is not known. Whole-study results and caveats: Older age coincided with a roughly linear decline in TCR beta diversity per million T cells. The study found TCR beta diversity correlated strongly with naive T cell percentage. Diversity estimates from one million T cells were considered underestimates.

The receptor was isolated from a woman in her thirties or forties in good health. Specimen: blood.

In nucleotides, the CDR3 is TGCGCCAGCAGCCAGGGGACAGGTGATCCTGGAGATGAAAAACTGTTTTTT. Its protein is CASSQGTGDPGDEKLFF. The rearrangement joins TRBV4-1 to TRBJ1-4; 8 bases align to TRBD1. CDR3 length: 17 amino acids. Losses at the gene ends were 3 bases for V and 6 bases for J; bases not matched to a gene: 12. The germline gives CDR1 MGHRA, CDR2 YSYEKL.